A single sample is the source of the 31 T cell receptor beta chains below, sequenced in a study of blood T cell repertoires in COVID-19. The assay was immunoSEQ multiplex PCR, and TCRdb's table has in-frame clones only and misses some. The table records roughly 120,000 clones, around 80% of them present only once. Sample: peripheral blood. The receptors shown here come from a man aged 65-85 years with acute or convalescent COVID-19.

The chain combines TRBV2 with TRBJ1-6; 9 bases are a match to TRBD1. V dropped 8 bases and J dropped 9; count of bases not matched to a gene: 8. The CDR3 length is 14 residues. Germline V gene sequence: CDR1 SNHLY, CDR2 FYNNEI. The CDR3 reads CASGGQGGSSPLHF. For the CDR3, the DNA is TGTGCCAGCGGGGGACAGGGAGGAAGTTCACCCCTCCACTTT.

This clone came up once. The chain has TRBV19 and TRBJ1-5, with D unclear. From germline, CDR1 is LNHDA and CDR2 SQIVND (reference sequence). The CDR3 extends over 14 amino acids. With 2 bases removed from V and 6 bases from J, the gap between germline ends came to 11 bases. CDR3 sequence (DNA): TGTGCCAGTAGTATACAGGTTTCTGGTCAGCCCCAGCATTTT. As protein: CASSIQVSGQPQHF.

The chain employs TRBV5-6 and TRBJ1-5; 8 bases are a match to TRBD1. This CDR3 is built from 15 residues. CDR1 SGHDT and CDR2 YYEEEE come from the germline V gene. With V trimmed by 0 bases and J by 7 bases, 6 bases remained unmatched. CDR3 sequence (DNA): TGTGCCAGCAGCTTGGGACAGGGGTCCGGGCAGCCCCAGCATTTT. Translated, it gives CASSLGQGSGQPQHF. Based on the CDR3 plus reference TRBV5-6 and TRBJ1-5, the full variable domain is DAGVTQSPTHLIKTRGQQVTLRCSPKSGHDTVSWYQQALGQGPQFIFQYYEEEERQRGNFPDRFSGHQFPNYSSELNVNALLLGDSALYLCASSLGQGSGQPQHFGDGTRLSIL.

The chain carries TRBV11-2 and TRBJ1-1; no firm D call. The CDR3 has 15 amino acids. The V and J ends lost 1 base and 4 bases respectively, with 13 bases between them. CDR1 is SGHAT, CDR2 FQNNGV, per germline. The CDR3 nucleotides are TGTGCCAGCAGCTTAGTGGTAGGCTGGGCCACTGAAGCTTTCTTT. Its translation is CASSLVVGWATEAFF.

V and J are TRBV5-8 and TRBJ1-5; a possible D gene is TRBD1 (5 bases). The CDR3 is made up of 15 amino acids. Germline loops: CDR1 SGHTS, CDR2 YDEGEE. V shed 0 bases and J shed 6 bases, with 13 bases lying between them. DNA for the CDR3: TGTGCCAGCAGCTTGGCCACCAGTCAGGGTCAGCCCCAGCATTTT. The encoded protein is CASSLATSQGQPQHF.

This clone was counted a few times. V gene TRBV2 combines with J gene TRBJ1-5; no firm D call. V lost 5 bases and J 9 bases, leaving 14 bases between the germline ends. This CDR3 spans 13 amino acids. Germline V gene data show CDR1 as SNHLY and CDR2 as FYNNEI. The DNA of the CDR3 is TGTGCCAGCAGTCGGACTGACCCACGGCCCCAGCATTTT. The encoded protein is CASSRTDPRPQHF.

Points on this clone: Different DNA sequences within this sample yield the same CDR3. The V call is TRBV19, the J call TRBJ2-5, with 8 bases lining up with TRBD2. The junction had 4 bases not matched to a gene; V was cut back by 3 bases and J by 1 base. The CDR3 spans 15 residues. Germline CDR1 reads LNHDA; CDR2 reads SQIVND (reference sequence). The CDR3 bases are TGTGCCAGTAGTATGGCGGGGGGACGCCAAGAGACCCAGTACTTC. Translated: CASSMAGGRQETQYF.

The chain employs TRBV29-1 and TRBJ2-4; 9 bases are shared with TRBD1. This CDR3 is built from 15 residues. In germline, CDR1 is SQVTM, CDR2 ANQGSEA. V was clipped by 4 bases and J by 1 base; unmatched bases: 5. CDR3 nucleotides: TGCAGCGTTGGGGACAGGGTTGGTGCCAAAAACATTCAGTACTTC. Translation gives CSVGDRVGAKNIQYF.

Concerning this clone: This sample also contains other DNA sequences that code for the same CDR3. This chain uses TRBV6-5 with TRBJ1-2; 7 bases agree with TRBD1. Per germline, CDR1 MNHEY and CDR2 SVGAGI. Trimming removed 5 bases from V and 4 bases from J; junction bases left unmatched: 4. The CDR3 sequence is 13 residues long. The CDR3 protein is CASSRQGRYGYTF. DNA of the CDR3: TGTGCCAGCAGTCGACAGGGCCGCTATGGCTACACCTTC.

The chain has TRBV2 and TRBJ2-7; a weak D match, TRBD2 (5 bases). Trimming left V 6 bases short and J 3 bases short, with 12 bases between. The CDR3 has 13 amino acids. Germline CDR1 is SNHLY and CDR2 is FYNNEI. The chain's CDR3 is CASSLAEGYEQYF. The CDR3 DNA sequence: TGTGCCAGCAGCCTAGCTGAGGGCTACGAGCAGTACTTC.

This sequence joins TRBV5-6 and TRBJ1-1; 9 bases fit TRBD1. The CDR3 length is 15 residues. V was clipped by 4 bases and J by 3 bases; unmatched bases: 7. In germline, CDR1 is SGHDT, CDR2 YYEEEE. This CDR3 is CASSPGTGWDTEAFF. As DNA, the CDR3 is TGTGCCAGCAGCCCCGGGACAGGGTGGGACACTGAAGCTTTCTTT. Full variable domain (rest looked up from reference TRBV5-6 and TRBJ1-1): DAGVTQSPTHLIKTRGQQVTLRCSPKSGHDTVSWYQQALGQGPQFIFQYYEEEERQRGNFPDRFSGHQFPNYSSELNVNALLLGDSALYLCASSPGTGWDTEAFFGQGTRLTVV.

The chain joins TRBV11-2 to TRBJ2-5; 9 positions match TRBD1. The J segment lost 0 bases and the V segment lost 6 bases, leaving 5 bases of the junction unmatched. Germline loops: CDR1 SGHAT, CDR2 FQNNGV. The CDR3 has 15 residues. The CDR3 DNA sequence: TGTGCCAGCAGTCCCGGGACAGGGCACCAAGAGACCCAGTACTTC. Its protein product is CASSPGTGHQETQYF.

This chain links TRBV5-1 with TRBJ1-1; maybe TRBD1 (5 bases). V was shortened by 4 bases and J by 3 bases, with 16 bases between the two germline ends. There are 15 residues in the CDR3. Germline CDR1 and CDR2: SGHRS and YFSETQ. The CDR3 loop reads CASSPGGSSDTEAFF. The CDR3 bases are TGCGCCAGCAGCCCCGGGGGGTCTAGCGACACTGAAGCTTTCTTT.

J is TRBJ1-5 and V is TRBV4-1, with 7 positions matching TRBD1. The CDR3 contains 14 residues. Trimming cost V 1 base and J 7 bases; bases outside gene matches: 4. Germline V gene sequence: CDR1 MGHRA, CDR2 YSYEKL. This CDR3 is CASSQGQGGQPQHF. The CDR3 coding sequence is TGCGCCAGCAGCCAAGGACAGGGCGGGCAGCCCCAGCATTTT.

CDR3 bases: TGTGCCAGCACCGCGCGGAAGTACGCAACTAATGAAAAACTGTTTTTT. This codes for CASTARKYATNEKLFF. The chain joins TRBV27 to TRBJ1-4; no definite D call. Germline V gene data show CDR1 as MNHEY and CDR2 as SMNVEV (reference sequence). V lost 7 bases, J lost 0 bases, and 15 bases lay in between. The CDR3 contains 16 residues.

This rearrangement joins TRBV9 to TRBJ2-2; TRBD2 matches 13 bases. CDR3 length: 16 amino acids. CDR1 and CDR2 (germline): SGDLS, YYNGEE. V shed 3 bases, J shed 4 bases, and the junction held 3 bases outside the gene matches. CDR3 region: CASSATSGGGTGELFF. CDR3 in DNA: TGTGCCAGCAGCGCAACTAGCGGGGGGGGCACCGGGGAGCTGTTTTTT.

The chain links TRBV9 to TRBJ2-3; TRBD2 matches 11 bases. V shed 3 bases, J shed 1 base, and the junction held 4 bases outside the gene matches. This CDR3 has 16 residues. CDR1 SGDLS and CDR2 YYNGEE come from the germline V gene. CDR3 protein: CASSGRSGGGTDTQYF. DNA for the CDR3: TGTGCCAGCAGCGGACGTAGCGGGGGGGGCACAGATACGCAGTATTTT.

The chain carries TRBV19 and TRBJ1-2, with D possibly TRBD1 on 6 matching bases. The germline V gene has CDR1 LNHDA and CDR2 SQIVND (reference sequence). Trimming shortened V by 7 bases and J by 8 bases, and 14 bases separated the two germline ends. The CDR3 spans 12 residues. The CDR3 DNA follows: TGTGCCAGTAAGGGGGTCTTAGGGGGCTACACCTTC. As protein: CASKGVLGGYTF.

The chain couples TRBV18 to TRBJ2-5; TRBD1 agrees at 9 bases. This CDR3 comprises 13 residues. Losses at the gene ends were 4 bases for V and 6 bases for J; bases not matched to a gene: 3. The germline V gene has CDR1 KGHSH and CDR2 LQKENI. As DNA, the CDR3 is TGTGCCAGCTCACTGGACAGGGGACAGACCCAGTACTTC. It yields the protein CASSLDRGQTQYF.

This sequence joins TRBV2 and TRBJ1-1; the match to TRBD1 covers 9 bases. CDR1 is SNHLY and CDR2 is FYNNEI in the germline V gene. CDR3 length: 14 residues. V was clipped by 6 bases and J by 7 bases; unmatched bases: 9. CDR3 residues: CASRGPGQGHEAFF. The CDR3 coding sequence is TGTGCCAGCAGGGGACCGGGACAGGGTCATGAAGCTTTCTTT.

V and J are TRBV19 and TRBJ1-2; 9 nucleotides align to TRBD1. CDR3 size: 14 residues. Germline trimming cut 6 bases from V and 6 bases from J; bases unmatched to any gene: 8. CDR1 LNHDA and CDR2 SQIVND come from the germline V gene (reference sequence). This chain's CDR3 is CASRPGDRVHGYTF. The CDR3 DNA reads TGTGCCAGTAGGCCGGGGGACAGGGTCCATGGCTACACCTTC.

The chain links TRBV19 to TRBJ1-3, with TRBD1 matching 8 bases. V shed 6 bases and J 3 bases; nucleotides not matched to a gene: 4. The CDR3 totals 14 residues. Germline assignment: CDR1 LNHDA and CDR2 SQIVND (reference sequence). The CDR3 is CASSPDRGGNTIYF. The CDR3 region has the DNA TGTGCCAGTAGCCCCGACAGGGGTGGAAACACCATATATTTT. The variable domain in full, with the rest retrieved from reference TRBV19 and TRBJ1-3, is DGGITQSPKYLFRKEGQNVTLSCEQNLNHDAMYWYRQDPGQGLRLIYYSQIVNDFQKGDIAEGYSVSREKKESFPLTVTSAQKNPTAFYLCASSPDRGGNTIYFGEGSWLTVV.

This clone was recorded at least ten times. Germline is not matched at one junction end, which may reflect a read error. The gene calls are TRBV2 and TRBJ1-5, with D perhaps TRBD1 (6 bases). The CDR3 runs 15 residues. Germline CDR1 SNHLY, CDR2 FYNNEI. The CDR3 here is CASTEQGYSNQPQHF. The CDR3 bases are TGTGCCAGCACTGAACAGGGCTATAGCAATCAGCCCCAGCATTTT.

This clone was observed a single time. V is TRBV29-1 and J is TRBJ2-1, with 13 bases lining up with TRBD2. The germline CDR1 and CDR2 sequences are SQVTM and ANQGSEA. Trimming removed 2 bases from V and 9 bases from J; junction bases left unmatched: 1. The CDR3 has 13 amino acids. This chain's CDR3 is CSVETSGGGEQFF. The CDR3 DNA reads as TGCAGCGTTGAAACTAGCGGGGGGGGTGAGCAGTTCTTC.

The rearrangement uses TRBV6-5 and TRBJ2-3; the match to TRBD1 covers 7 bases. Germline V gene sequence: CDR1 MNHEY, CDR2 SVGAGI. The ends lost 6 bases at V and 2 bases at J; junction bases unmatched: 2. The CDR3 consists of 13 residues. Written as DNA, the CDR3 is TGTGCCAGCAGGGGACAGATCACAGATACGCAGTATTTT. Encoded protein: CASRGQITDTQYF.

The chain has TRBV19 and TRBJ1-5; possible D gene TRBD1, 5 bases. This CDR3 has 15 amino acids. Germline assignment: CDR1 LNHDA and CDR2 SQIVND (reference sequence). The V and J ends lost 0 bases and 5 bases respectively, with 11 bases between them. CDR3 sequence (DNA): TGTGCCAGTAGTATAGAAGGGGCAGCGTATCAGCCCCAGCATTTT. Translating it yields CASSIEGAAYQPQHF. The complete variable domain, with remaining parts taken from reference TRBV19 and TRBJ1-5, reads DGGITQSPKYLFRKEGQNVTLSCEQNLNHDAMYWYRQDPGQGLRLIYYSQIVNDFQKGDIAEGYSVSREKKESFPLTVTSAQKNPTAFYLCASSIEGAAYQPQHFGDGTRLSIL.

This clone came up once. The chain employs TRBV5-1 and TRBJ1-6; the match to TRBD1 covers 9 bases. The CDR3 runs to 15 residues. With V trimmed by 6 bases and J by 10 bases, 11 bases remained unmatched. The germline V gene encodes CDR1 SGHRS and CDR2 YFSETQ. In DNA, the CDR3 is TGCGCCAGCACCCCCGCGGGACAGGGAGAATCACCCCTCCACTTT. It is translated as CASTPAGQGESPLHF.

This clone has only a few counts. V is TRBV7-2 and J is TRBJ1-1; TRBD1 agrees at 7 bases. The germline V gene has CDR1 SGHTA and CDR2 FQGNSA. The length of the CDR3 is 13 residues. J gave up 7 bases and V 5 bases, and 7 bases lay outside the gene matches. DNA of the CDR3: TGTGCCAGCAGCCCCCGGACAGGTGGTGAAGCTTTCTTT. Translated, it gives CASSPRTGGEAFF. Filled out from reference TRBV7-2 and TRBJ1-1, the complete variable domain reads GAGVSQSPSNKVTEKGKDVELRCDPISGHTALYWYRQSLGQGLEFLIYFQGNSAPDKSGLPSDRFSAERTGGSVSTLTIQRTQQEDSAVYLCASSPRTGGEAFFGQGTRLTVV.

This clone was recorded a few times. This sequence joins TRBV6-5 and TRBJ2-7; a possible D gene is TRBD2 (7 bases). Trimming left V 0 bases short and J 3 bases short, with 12 bases between. The CDR3 sequence is 15 residues long. CDR1 and CDR2 (germline): MNHEY, SVGAGI. The CDR3 DNA follows: TGTGCCAGCAGTTACTCGGGGGGGCGCGACTACGAGCAGTACTTC. This encodes CASSYSGGRDYEQYF.

The chain uses TRBV19 and TRBJ1-5, with 10 bases that match TRBD1. Germline V CDR1 and CDR2: LNHDA, SQIVND (reference sequence). V was pared by 4 bases and J by 5 bases, with 5 bases of the junction left unmatched. CDR3 length equals 15 residues. The CDR3 DNA follows: TGTGCCAGTAGTACCCGGACAGGGGGTTATCAGCCCCAGCATTTT. Its protein is CASSTRTGGYQPQHF.

This clone was counted once. The rearrangement uses TRBV5-1 and TRBJ1-1; D is ambiguous. V shed 0 bases and J shed 8 bases, with 8 bases lying between them. There are 12 residues in the CDR3. Germline lookup yields CDR1 SGHRS and CDR2 YFSETQ. The CDR3 here is CASSLGGWEAFF. The CDR3, as DNA: TGCGCCAGCAGCTTGGGCGGGTGGGAAGCTTTCTTT.